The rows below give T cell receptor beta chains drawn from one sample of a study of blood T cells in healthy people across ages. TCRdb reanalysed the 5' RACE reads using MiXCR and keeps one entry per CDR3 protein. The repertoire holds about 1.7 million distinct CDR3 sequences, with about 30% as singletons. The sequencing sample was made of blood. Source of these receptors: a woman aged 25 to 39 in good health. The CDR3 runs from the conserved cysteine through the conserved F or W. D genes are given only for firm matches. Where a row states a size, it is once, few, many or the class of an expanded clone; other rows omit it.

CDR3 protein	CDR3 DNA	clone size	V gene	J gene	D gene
CASSIDSSPGGYTF	TGTGCCAGCAGCATTGACAGCTCCCCAGGTGGCTACACCTTC	NA	TRBV12-3/TRBV12-4	TRBJ1-2	NA
CSAIGVAQTLAKNIQYF	TGCAGTGCTATTGGAGTAGCCCAAACACTAGCCAAAAACATTCAGTACTTC	NA	TRBV20-1	TRBJ2-4	NA
CASSEMGGGADTQYF	TGTGCCAGCAGTGAGATGGGCGGGGGGGCAGATACGCAGTATTTT	NA	TRBV6-1	TRBJ2-3	TRBD2
CASSLAWGTDSYEQYF	TGCGCCAGCAGCTTGGCCTGGGGGACAGACTCCTACGAGCAGTACTTC	many	TRBV5-1	TRBJ2-7	TRBD1
CASSLTPTGDLDGYTF	TGTGCCAGCAGCTTGACCCCCACAGGGGATCTAGATGGCTACACCTTC	few	TRBV7-3	TRBJ1-2	TRBD1
CASGYRAGLLGEQFF	TGCGCCAGCGGCTACCGAGCAGGACTACTTGGTGAACAGTTCTTC	once	TRBV5-1	TRBJ2-1	NA
CASSYRLASSYNEQFF	TGTGCCAGCAGTTACCGCCTAGCTAGCTCCTACAATGAGCAGTTCTTC	NA	TRBV12-3/TRBV12-4	TRBJ2-1	NA
CSVEGGHGYTF	TGCAGCGTTGAAGGGGGGCATGGCTACACCTTC	NA	TRBV29-1	TRBJ1-2	NA
CASRRGTRTDTQYF	TGTGCCAGCAGGCGGGGGACGCGCACAGATACGCAGTATTTT	NA	TRBV6-5	TRBJ2-3	TRBD2
CASNLWGGSVNEQYF	TGTGCCAGCAACCTCTGGGGAGGATCGGTCAATGAGCAGTACTTC	NA	TRBV5-6	TRBJ2-7	NA
CASSVLLAGGPTRGQYF	TGTGCCAGCAGTGTCCTACTAGCGGGGGGCCCTACGCGCGGTCAGTACTTC	few	TRBV2	TRBJ2-7	TRBD2
CASLPQGPQETQYF	TGTGCCAGCCTTCCTCAGGGGCCGCAAGAGACCCAGTACTTC	few	TRBV28	TRBJ2-5	NA
CASSPKRSQGTGYTF	TGTGCCAGCTCACCAAAGAGGTCTCAGGGCACTGGCTACACCTTC	few	TRBV18	TRBJ1-2	NA
CANSEGADTQYF	TGTGCCAACAGCGAGGGGGCAGATACGCAGTATTTT	few	TRBV2	TRBJ2-3	NA
CSATGQGAYNEQFF	TGCAGTGCCACGGGACAGGGGGCCTACAATGAGCAGTTCTTC	few	TRBV20-1	TRBJ2-1	TRBD1
CATSRDPGGTGELFF	TGTGCCACCAGCAGAGATCCAGGGGGCACCGGGGAGCTGTTTTTT	NA	TRBV15	TRBJ2-2	TRBD1
CASSQARGVGYGYTF	TGCGCCAGCAGCCAAGCCAGGGGGGTCGGCTATGGCTACACCTTC	NA	TRBV4-1	TRBJ1-2	TRBD1
CASSLGLAGGPAYEQYF	TGCGCCAGCAGCCTTGGACTAGCGGGGGGGCCAGCCTACGAGCAGTACTTC	NA	TRBV5-1	TRBJ2-7	TRBD2
CASSHQGVTEAFF	TGCGCCAGCAGCCACCAGGGTGTCACTGAAGCTTTCTTT	few	TRBV4-1	TRBJ1-1	NA
CASSEQPVADTQYF	TGTGCCAGCAGTGAGCAACCCGTTGCAGATACGCAGTATTTT	NA	TRBV2	TRBJ2-3	NA
CAISEGTSRNNEQFF	TGTGCCATCAGTGAAGGGACTTCGAGGAACAATGAGCAGTTCTTC	NA	TRBV10-3	TRBJ2-1	NA
CASRLAGVINEQFF	TGTGCCAGCAGACTAGCGGGAGTCATCAATGAGCAGTTCTTC	few	TRBV12-3/TRBV12-4	TRBJ2-1	TRBD2